The rows below give T cell receptor beta chains drawn from one sample of a study of cytomegalovirus exposure and HLA in healthy donors. The assay was immunoSEQ multiplex PCR, and TCRdb's table has in-frame clones only and misses some. The sample holds around 150,000 clones; around nine tenths are singletons and the top ten take 4% to 5%. The material sequenced was PBMCs. Receptors originate from a young man in good health and CMV-seropositive. Both conserved end residues are part of each CDR3. The order of the fields is V gene, D gene, J gene, CDR3 protein, CDR3 DNA. A D gene is named only where the DNA matches it firmly.

V: TRBV9
D: TRBD1
J: TRBJ2-6
CDR3: CASRPGTAGSGANVLTF
DNA: TGTGCCAGCAGACCTGGGACAGCTGGTTCTGGGGCCAACGTCCTGACTTTC

V: TRBV28
D: .
J: TRBJ1-1
CDR3: CASSEEGRGTEAFF
DNA: TGTGCCAGCAGCGAAGAAGGGAGGGGGACTGAAGCTTTCTTT

V: TRBV7-3
D: .
J: TRBJ2-1
CDR3: CASSFGTQNNEQFF
DNA: TGTGCCAGCAGCTTTGGGACTCAGAACAATGAGCAGTTCTTC

V: TRBV7-9
D: .
J: TRBJ1-2
CDR3: CASSQDRNNYGYTF
DNA: TGTGCCAGCAGCCAAGACAGGAATAACTATGGCTACACCTTC

V: TRBV7-2
D: TRBD2
J: TRBJ2-7
CDR3: CASSYGLGEQYF
DNA: TGTGCCAGCAGCTACGGACTAGGCGAGCAGTACTTC

V: TRBV6-5
D: .
J: TRBJ2-7
CDR3: CASSYSRQVTYEQYF
DNA: TGTGCCAGCAGTTACTCACGACAGGTTACCTACGAGCAGTACTTC

V: TRBV6-5
D: .
J: TRBJ2-7
CDR3: CASSLNRAYEQYF
DNA: TGTGCCAGCAGTCTTAACAGGGCGTACGAGCAGTACTTC

V: TRBV6-4
D: .
J: TRBJ2-3
CDR3: CASSDSSFGTDTQYF
DNA: TGTGCCAGCAGTGACTCCTCGTTCGGCACAGATACGCAGTATTTT

V: TRBV19
D: TRBD2
J: TRBJ2-1
CDR3: CASSAGTSGYNEQFF
DNA: TGTGCCAGTAGTGCCGGGACTAGCGGCTACAATGAGCAGTTCTTC

V: TRBV7-3
D: TRBD2
J: TRBJ2-5
CDR3: CASSLKSSGNPETQYF
DNA: TGTGCCAGCAGCTTAAAGTCTAGCGGGAACCCAGAGACCCAGTACTTC

V: TRBV19
D: TRBD2
J: TRBJ2-7
CDR3: CASSPTSGPSYEQYF
DNA: TGTGCCAGTAGCCCTACTAGCGGGCCGTCCTACGAGCAGTACTTC

V: TRBV28
D: TRBD2
J: TRBJ2-7
CDR3: CASSLLTLAGGPPEQYF
DNA: TGTGCCAGCAGTTTATTAACTCTAGCGGGAGGGCCCCCCGAGCAGTACTTC

V: TRBV6-1
D: TRBD2
J: TRBJ2-1
CDR3: CASREREPYNEQFF
DNA: TGTGCCAGCAGGGAGCGGGAGCCCTACAATGAGCAGTTCTTC

V: TRBV7-9
D: .
J: TRBJ1-4
CDR3: CASSFTPGGTNEKLFF
DNA: TGTGCCAGCAGCTTCACCCCGGGGGGAACTAATGAAAAACTGTTTTTT

V: TRBV5-8
D: .
J: TRBJ1-5
CDR3: CASSPRGGHNQPQHF
DNA: TGTGCCAGCAGCCCGAGGGGGGGGCACAATCAGCCCCAGCATTTT

V: TRBV5-5
D: .
J: TRBJ2-1
CDR3: CASSLVAYNEQFF
DNA: TGTGCCAGCAGCTTGGTTGCGTACAATGAGCAGTTCTTC

V: TRBV19
D: TRBD2
J: TRBJ2-1
CDR3: CASRPPREGRGQDNEQFF
DNA: TGTGCCAGTAGGCCGCCTCGGGAGGGCCGGGGCCAGGACAATGAGCAGTTCTTC